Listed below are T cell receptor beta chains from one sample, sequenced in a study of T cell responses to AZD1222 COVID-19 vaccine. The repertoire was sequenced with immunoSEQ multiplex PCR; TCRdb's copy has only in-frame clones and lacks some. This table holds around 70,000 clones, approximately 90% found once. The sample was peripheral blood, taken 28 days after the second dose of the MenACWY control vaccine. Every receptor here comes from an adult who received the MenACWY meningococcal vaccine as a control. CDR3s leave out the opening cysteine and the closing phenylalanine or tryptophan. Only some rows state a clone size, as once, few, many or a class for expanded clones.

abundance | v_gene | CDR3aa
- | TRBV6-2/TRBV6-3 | ASSYLYRAEGTEAF
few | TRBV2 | ASTKYRGLQSTDTQY
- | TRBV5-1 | ASSLHTGGYEQY
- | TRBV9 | ASSIGGANYGYT
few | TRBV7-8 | ASSFLVSDTQY
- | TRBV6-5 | ASKWDRGRTEAF
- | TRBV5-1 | ASSLSGGGSPLH
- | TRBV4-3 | ASSQDRRVDEKLF
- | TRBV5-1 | ASSATVGNTIY
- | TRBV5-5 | ASSLLGADEQY
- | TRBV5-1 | ASSARLAGGLNNEQF
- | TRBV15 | ATSSRGPPNTGELF
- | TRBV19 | ASSIGGTDTQY
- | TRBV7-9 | ASSDDGDTEAF
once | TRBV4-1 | ASSQEGETQY
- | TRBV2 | ASSEGGRGYT
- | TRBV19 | ASSRSLTNQPQH
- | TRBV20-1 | SASPLPTGAALSSYNSPLH
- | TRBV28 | ASSSRTSGSGTDTQY
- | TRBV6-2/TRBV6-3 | ASSIGPLAGAETQY
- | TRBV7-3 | ASSFKGYTEAF
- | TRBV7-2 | ASSLGGSGGIYEQY
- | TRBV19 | ASSDSGGAQETQY
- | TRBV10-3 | AIGPTGTLSNNEQF
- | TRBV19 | ASSVGTSGTDTQY
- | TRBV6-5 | ASSITGFETQY
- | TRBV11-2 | ASSSRVTGSYEQY
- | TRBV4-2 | ASSRRVEATGELF
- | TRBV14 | ASSLMTGSYEQY
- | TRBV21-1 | ASSKVEPNSYEQY
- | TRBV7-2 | ASSDSYRERYT
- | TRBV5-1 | ASSLGQGPWEQY
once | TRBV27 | ASAQGMGQPQH
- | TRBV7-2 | ASSSTSGRPTDTQY
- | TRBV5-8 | ASSYKWGAERAYGYT
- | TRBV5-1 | ASSLTSGGDTQY
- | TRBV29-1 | SVESWAVQETQY
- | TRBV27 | ASSPPRDTDPNPLFSYEQY
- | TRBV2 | ASTPGQGDEQY
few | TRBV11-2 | ASSLAGYEQY
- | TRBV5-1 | ASGLSSSYNEQF
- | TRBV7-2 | ASSSGTGGNEQF
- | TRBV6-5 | ASSYSIGGDTEAF
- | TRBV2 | ATRDAEPYGYT
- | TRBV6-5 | ASTTGRTEAF
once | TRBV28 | ASSSPGGRGEFDEQF
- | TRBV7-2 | ASSLASGRDYEQY
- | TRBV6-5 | ASSYATGNTEAF
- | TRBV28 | ASSTPGQGAPGGNTIY
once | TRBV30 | AWGRDSYEQY
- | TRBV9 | ASSAPGGQGAAGYT
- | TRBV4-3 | ASSQAFGQGIMDEKLF
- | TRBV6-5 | ASSFGLNTEAF
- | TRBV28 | ASSLQLSNQPQH
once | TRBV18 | ASSPGLAGVYNEQF
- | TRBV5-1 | ASSLDREETQY
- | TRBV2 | ASTGATSASTDTQY
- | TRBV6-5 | ASSTRANQPQH
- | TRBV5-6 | ASRPVVSTDTQY
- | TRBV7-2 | ASSSTSYEQY